The 20 T cell receptor beta chains given below trace back to one sample, sequenced in a study of Ad26.COV2.S vaccination and SARS-CoV-2 variants. Specified treatment: around 19 received Ad26.COV2.S at low or high dose, single or two shots; several received placebo; per-sample allocation not given. The samples were gathered on day 63 after the first injection of vaccine or placebo. The assay was immunoSEQ multiplex PCR, and TCRdb's table has in-frame clones only and misses some. The table lists about 680,000 clones, approximately 88% of them singletons. The sample was peripheral blood, taken in a trial of Ad26.COV2.S vaccine versus placebo. These receptors were collected from a person between 18 and 60 years old who received the Ad26.COV2.S COVID-19 vaccine or a placebo.

This clone has only one observation. The J gene is TRBJ1-6, the V gene TRBV2; D is ambiguous. V lost 6 bases and J lost 0, with 9 bases in between. The CDR3 totals 15 residues. The V gene's germline CDR1 is SNHLY and CDR2 FYNNEI. CDR3 in amino acids: CASREQLSYNSPLHF. As DNA, the CDR3 is TGTGCCAGCAGGGAACAGCTCTCCTATAATTCACCCCTCCACTTT.

The genes are TRBV14 and TRBJ2-7; 7 nucleotides line up with TRBD1. CDR1 and CDR2 from the germline V gene are SGHDN and FVKESK. V gave up 4 bases and J gave up 1 base; unmatched junction bases: 4. The length of the CDR3 is 14 residues. The chain's CDR3 is CASSRQGISYEQYF. For the CDR3, the DNA is TGTGCCAGCAGCCGACAGGGTATATCCTACGAGCAGTACTTC.

This clone was picked up a small number of times. The chain has TRBV6-5 and TRBJ1-1; weak D call: TRBD1 (5 bases). The CDR3 covers 12 residues. The germline V and J ends were trimmed by 6 bases and 7 bases, with 12 bases remaining between them. CDR1 and CDR2 (germline): MNHEY, SVGAGI. The CDR3 bases are TGTGCCAGCAGCCCCGGGACGGTTGAAGCTTTCTTT. Translated: CASSPGTVEAFF.

This chain uses TRBV30 with TRBJ2-7, with 8 bases aligning to TRBD1. Germline V lookup: CDR1 GTSNPN, CDR2 SVGIG (reference sequence). The CDR3 is made up of 14 amino acids. V shed 0 bases and J 2 bases; nucleotides not matched to a gene: 3. The CDR3 DNA reads TGTGCCTGGAGTGTAACAGGGGGGACCTACGAGCAGTACTTC. It specifies CAWSVTGGTYEQYF.

The chain employs TRBV6-5 and TRBJ2-2; TRBD2 might be the D (5 bases). V lost 6 bases to trimming and J lost 0 bases, with 11 bases between them. The CDR3 is made up of 15 amino acids. Germline values: CDR1 MNHEY, CDR2 SVGAGI. Here the CDR3 DNA reads TGTGCCAGCAGGGGAACCGGGACGAACACCGGGGAGCTGTTTTTT. This encodes CASRGTGTNTGELFF.

This chain uses TRBV30 with TRBJ1-6; D ambiguous. The CDR3 covers 16 residues. V was cut by 3 bases and J by 0 bases, with 12 bases left in between. Germline V lookup: CDR1 GTSNPN, CDR2 SVGIG (reference sequence). The DNA for the CDR3 is TGTGCCTGGAGGGACCCCAGGAGCTCCTATAATTCACCCCTCCACTTT. Protein sequence: CAWRDPRSSYNSPLHF.

J is TRBJ2-2 and V is TRBV6-5; possibly TRBD2 for D (5 bases). In germline, CDR1 is MNHEY, CDR2 SVGAGI. Trimming removed 6 bases from V and 6 bases from J, with 11 bases in between. This CDR3 is built from 13 residues. The CDR3 loop is CASRLESAGELFF. The CDR3 DNA reads TGTGCCAGCAGACTAGAGTCGGCCGGGGAGCTGTTTTTT.

The chain combines TRBV19 with TRBJ2-1; 9 nucleotides match TRBD1. This CDR3 comprises 15 residues. Germline V lookup: CDR1 LNHDA, CDR2 SQIVND (reference sequence). The junction had 5 bases not matched to a gene; V was cut back by 4 bases and J by 4 bases. The CDR3 loop is CASSTGQGYYNEQFF. DNA for the CDR3: TGTGCCAGTAGTACGGGACAGGGATATTACAATGAGCAGTTCTTC.

The chain couples TRBV11-2 to TRBJ1-2; TRBD1 is a possible D gene (6 bases). This CDR3 is 14 amino acids long. Trimming stripped 5 bases from V and 4 bases from J, with 14 bases between. Germline V gene sequence: CDR1 SGHAT, CDR2 FQNNGV. DNA for the CDR3: TGTGCCAGCAGCACAGACCAGGGGAGCTATGGCTACACCTTC. This gives the protein CASSTDQGSYGYTF.

The chain's CDR3 is CAWSSGRPYNEQFF. Written as DNA, the CDR3 is TGTGCCTGGAGCAGCGGGAGGCCTTACAATGAGCAGTTCTTC. The chain couples TRBV30 to TRBJ2-1; 9 bases map to TRBD2. The junction had 4 bases not matched to a gene; V was cut back by 3 bases and J by 4 bases. Germline V CDR1 and CDR2: GTSNPN, SVGIG (reference sequence). The CDR3 totals 14 residues.

The CDR3 DNA follows: TGTGCCATCAGTGAGGGGCAGGTCACCACCGGGGAGCTGTTTTTT. Translating it yields CAISEGQVTTGELFF. The chain carries TRBV10-3 and TRBJ2-2; unclear D gene. In germline, CDR1 is ENHRY, CDR2 SYGVKD. With 2 bases removed from V and 4 bases from J, the gap between germline ends came to 11 bases. CDR3 length: 15 residues.

This clone came up once. The chain has TRBV30 and TRBJ2-7; TRBD2 matches at 7 bases. CDR1 is GTSNPN and CDR2 is SVGIG in the germline V gene (reference sequence). After removal of 4 bases from V and 1 base from J, the junction contained 7 bases not matched to a gene. CDR3 length: 14 residues. The CDR3: CAWNTKRGSYEQYF. CDR3 nucleotide sequence: TGTGCCTGGAACACCAAGCGGGGATCCTACGAGCAGTACTTC.

The chain joins TRBV10-3 to TRBJ2-2; 10 nucleotides line up with TRBD2. Germline trimming cut 8 bases from V and 4 bases from J; bases unmatched to any gene: 13. From germline, CDR1 is ENHRY and CDR2 SYGVKD. This CDR3 is 17 amino acids long. Here the CDR3 reads CAIYSPGTSVSTGELFF. CDR3 nucleotides: TGTGCCATCTACTCCCCCGGGACTAGCGTCAGCACCGGGGAGCTGTTTTTT.

The rearrangement uses TRBV7-2 and TRBJ1-3; D remains ambiguous. Germline V CDR1 and CDR2: SGHTA, FQGNSA. Deletions cut 5 bases from V and 2 bases from J, with 10 bases between. The CDR3 loop spans 14 amino acids. In DNA form, the CDR3 reads TGTGCCAGCAGCCAGGCTGCTGCTGGAAACACCATATATTTT. This encodes CASSQAAAGNTIYF.

This clone has just one count. The chain couples TRBV2 to TRBJ2-5, with 8 bases that match TRBD1. The CDR3 loop spans 13 amino acids. The germline CDR1 and CDR2 sequences are SNHLY and FYNNEI. J was trimmed by 5 bases and V by 10 bases; bases with no gene match: 9. CDR3 residues: CATRPDRVETQYF. The CDR3 DNA reads as TGTGCCACTAGACCGGACAGGGTTGAGACCCAGTACTTC.

The V gene is TRBV5-6, the J gene TRBJ2-3, with D possibly being TRBD1 (6 bases). Germline V gene sequence: CDR1 SGHDT, CDR2 YYEEEE. V lost 0 bases, J lost 4 bases, and 12 bases lay in between. The CDR3 covers 15 residues. Here the CDR3 DNA reads TGTGCCAGCAGCTTGGAAGCAGGGGTTTCAGATACGCAGTATTTT. Translating it yields CASSLEAGVSDTQYF.

J is TRBJ2-5 and V is TRBV9, with 9 bases that match TRBD2. V was clipped by 0 bases and J by 5 bases; unmatched bases: 5. The CDR3 is made up of 15 amino acids. Per the germline V gene, CDR1 is SGDLS and CDR2 is YYNGEE. CDR3 region: CASSVETSGLETQYF. The DNA for the CDR3 is TGTGCCAGCAGCGTAGAAACTAGCGGGCTGGAGACCCAGTACTTC.

The chain recombines TRBV27 with TRBJ1-1, with 7 bases lining up with TRBD1. This CDR3 comprises 15 residues. Unmatched junction bases numbered 7, after V lost 2 bases and J lost 4 bases. CDR1 is MNHEY and CDR2 is SMNVEV in the germline V gene (reference sequence). CDR3 sequence reads: CASSLSRSGGTEAFF. The CDR3 DNA is TGTGCCAGCAGTTTAAGTCGGTCAGGGGGCACTGAAGCTTTCTTT.

The DNA of the CDR3 is TGCGCCAGCAGCCCATACGTAGCGGGGGCTGCAGATACGCAGTATTTT. It encodes CASSPYVAGAADTQYF. The chain has TRBV5-1 and TRBJ2-3; TRBD2 agrees at 9 bases. Trimming at V came to 4 bases and at J to 4 bases, leaving 10 bases not matched to a gene. The CDR3 is 16 amino acids. Germline V CDR1 and CDR2: SGHRS, YFSETQ.

V gene TRBV3-1 (or the pseudogene TRBV3-2) combines with J gene TRBJ1-5; no clear D gene. V lost 0 bases and J lost 7, with 7 bases in between. CDR1 is LGHDT and CDR2 is YNNKEL in the germline V gene (reference sequence). This CDR3 spans 13 amino acids. The CDR3 DNA is TGTGCCAGCAGCCAAGATGAAGGACAGCCCCAGCATTTT. Translating gives CASSQDEGQPQHF.